The 32 T cell receptor beta chains presented below share a single source sample, sequenced in a study of blood T cell repertoires in COVID-19. Measured with immunoSEQ multiplex PCR; TCRdb has only the in-frame clones, and not every one. Among 70,000 to 95,000 clones, around four fifths were seen once, and the ten largest hold about 18%. The sequencing input was peripheral blood. The source of these receptors is an elderly man with active or convalescent COVID-19.

CDR3 in amino acids: CASTAPGQLIYSNQPQHF. In nucleotides, the CDR3 is TGTGCCAGCACCGCACCAGGACAGCTGATTTATAGCAATCAGCCCCAGCATTTT. The J gene is TRBJ1-5, the V gene TRBV28; possible D gene TRBD1, 6 bases. This CDR3 is built from 18 residues. V dropped 7 bases and J dropped 0 bases, with 22 bases sitting between them. Germline CDR1 is MDHEN and CDR2 is SYDVKM.

This chain links TRBV5-1 with TRBJ2-3; TRBD1 matches 8 bases. The CDR3 is 15 residues long. The J segment lost 2 bases and the V segment lost 0 bases, leaving 2 bases of the junction unmatched. Germline-derived CDR1 and CDR2 are SGHRS and YFSETQ. The CDR3 is CASSLAGGHTDTQYF. The DNA of the CDR3 is TGCGCCAGCAGCTTGGCAGGGGGCCACACAGATACGCAGTATTTT. Drawing the rest from reference TRBV5-1 and TRBJ2-3, the complete variable domain is KAGVTQTPRYLIKTRGQQVTLSCSPISGHRSVSWYQQTPGQGLQFLFEYFSETQRNKGNFPGRFSGRQFSNSRSEMNVSTLELGDSALYLCASSLAGGHTDTQYFGPGTRLTVL.

This chain uses TRBV19 with TRBJ1-2, with D hard to call. The CDR3 length is 15 residues. In germline, CDR1 is LNHDA, CDR2 SQIVND (reference sequence). The ends were cut back, 3 bases at V and 4 bases at J, with 15 bases in the middle. This CDR3 reads CASSMDRLSLYGYTF. In nucleotides, the CDR3 is TGTGCCAGTAGTATGGACCGACTATCCCTCTATGGCTACACCTTC. The whole variable domain, remainder taken from reference TRBV19 and TRBJ1-2, is DGGITQSPKYLFRKEGQNVTLSCEQNLNHDAMYWYRQDPGQGLRLIYYSQIVNDFQKGDIAEGYSVSREKKESFPLTVTSAQKNPTAFYLCASSMDRLSLYGYTFGSGTRLTVV.

The gene calls are TRBV20-1 and TRBJ2-3; 8 bases are a match to TRBD1. The length of the CDR3 is 14 residues. CDR1 is DFQATT, CDR2 SNEGSKA, per germline (reference sequence). J lost 0 bases, V lost 3 bases, and 2 bases had no gene match. This CDR3 is CSASTGGSTDTQYF. For the CDR3, the DNA is TGCAGTGCTAGTACAGGGGGTAGCACAGATACGCAGTATTTT.

The chain couples TRBV30 to TRBJ1-6; D is uncertain. Per the germline V gene, CDR1 is GTSNPN and CDR2 is SVGIG (reference sequence). V was clipped by 4 bases and J by 5 bases, with 15 bases between them. The CDR3 is made up of 15 amino acids. CDR3 coding DNA: TGTGCCTGGACTAGTGGAACACTTGATAATTCACCCCTCCACTTT. As protein: CAWTSGTLDNSPLHF.

The rearrangement uses TRBV12-5 and TRBJ2-5; 11 bases align to TRBD1. Germline assignment: CDR1 LGHNT and CDR2 FRNRAP. Trimming took 4 bases from V and 4 from J; bases not matched to a gene: 2. This CDR3 comprises 14 residues. In nucleotides, the CDR3 is TGTGCTAGTGGTTGGACAGGGGGCCTAGAGACCCAGTACTTC. Its protein product is CASGWTGGLETQYF.

This clone was detected only a few times. The chain is built from TRBV2 and TRBJ1-2; 8 bases match TRBD1. Per germline, CDR1 SNHLY and CDR2 FYNNEI. The length of the CDR3 is 14 residues. With V trimmed by 1 base and J by 8 bases, 6 bases remained unmatched. The DNA of the CDR3 is TGTGCCAGCAGTGAAGGGGACAGGATTGGGGGCTACACCTTC. This sequence encodes CASSEGDRIGGYTF.

The chain uses TRBV10-1 and TRBJ2-7; 8 nucleotides line up with TRBD2. The CDR3 is 17 residues long. CDR1 is WNHNN and CDR2 is SYGVQD in the germline V gene (reference sequence). V shed 5 bases and J 0 bases; nucleotides not matched to a gene: 12. The CDR3 sequence: CASSSSSPSGSSYEQYV. The CDR3 nucleotides read TGCGCCAGCAGTTCATCCTCCCCCAGCGGGAGCTCCTACGAGCAGTACGTC.

V and J are TRBV6-2 or TRBV6-3 and TRBJ1-5; 10 bases fit TRBD1. The junction had 7 bases not matched to a gene; V was cut back by 6 bases and J by 5 bases. The CDR3 covers 15 residues. The germline V gene encodes CDR1 MNHEY and CDR2 SVGEGT. The DNA of the CDR3 is TGTGCCAGCAGCTCAAGGACAGGGGGTTATCAGCCCCAGCATTTT. This translates into CASSSRTGGYQPQHF.

This rearrangement joins TRBV19 to TRBJ1-2; D gene uncertain. Looked up from germline, CDR1 is LNHDA and CDR2 is SQIVND (reference sequence). Deletions cut 3 bases from V and 4 bases from J, with 12 bases between. This CDR3 contains 14 residues. CDR3 nucleotides: TGTGCCAGTAGTATCCCTGGCACCTTCTATGGCTACACCTTC. Translating gives CASSIPGTFYGYTF. The variable domain in full, with the rest retrieved from reference TRBV19 and TRBJ1-2, is DGGITQSPKYLFRKEGQNVTLSCEQNLNHDAMYWYRQDPGQGLRLIYYSQIVNDFQKGDIAEGYSVSREKKESFPLTVTSAQKNPTAFYLCASSIPGTFYGYTFGSGTRLTVV.

The chain links TRBV5-1 to TRBJ2-5; 10 positions agree with TRBD2. CDR3 length: 14 residues. The germline V gene encodes CDR1 SGHRS and CDR2 YFSETQ. The J segment lost 5 bases and the V segment lost 5 bases, leaving 6 bases of the junction unmatched. The CDR3 DNA follows: TGCGCCAGCAGTCAAGCGGGAGGGGTGGAGACCCAGTACTTC. This codes for CASSQAGGVETQYF.

This clone was observed a few times. This chain uses TRBV11-3 with TRBJ2-3; a possible D gene is TRBD2 (6 bases). The CDR3 loop spans 15 amino acids. Germline V gene data show CDR1 as SGHNT and CDR2 as YENEEA. V lost 5 bases and J lost 2, with 14 bases in between. The CDR3 loop is CASSRRAGSTDTQYF. In DNA form, the CDR3 reads TGTGCCAGCAGCCGACGGGCGGGATCCACAGATACGCAGTATTTT.

This chain joins TRBV6-1 and TRBJ2-3; 16 nucleotides match TRBD2. The CDR3 loop spans 18 amino acids. Germline V gene sequence: CDR1 MNHNS, CDR2 SASEGT. J was trimmed by 3 bases and V by 4 bases; bases with no gene match: 7. The CDR3 DNA reads as TGTGCCAGCAGTGCGGGACTAGCGGGAGGGGGTGGTACAGATACGCAGTATTTT. It specifies CASSAGLAGGGGTDTQYF.

This chain connects TRBV12-1 to TRBJ1-5; the table assigns TRBD1, which was not confirmed against the DNA. TRBV12-1 counts as a pseudogene. The CDR3 spans 18 residues. The CDR3 nucleotides read TGTGCCAGCAGCCCCATCACCGCAGGTCTATATAGCAATCAGCCCCAGCATTTT. Translated: CASSPITAGLYSNQPQHF.

This chain joins TRBV30 and TRBJ2-7, with D perhaps matching TRBD1 (6 bases). Trimming took off 0 bases at V and 7 bases at J, with 13 bases between the two ends. The CDR3 spans 13 residues. From germline, CDR1 is GTSNPN and CDR2 SVGIG (reference sequence). This chain's CDR3 is CAWSVIRDTEQYV. The CDR3, as DNA: TGTGCCTGGAGTGTAATCCGGGACACTGAGCAGTACGTC.

This clone was seen more than once but under ten times. The rearrangement joins TRBV2 to TRBJ2-5; maybe TRBD2 (5 bases). CDR1 and CDR2 (germline): SNHLY, FYNNEI. V was pared by 5 bases and J by 5 bases, with 15 bases between. The CDR3 is made up of 14 amino acids. The CDR3 here is CASSWTGSKETQYF. The CDR3 DNA reads TGTGCCAGCAGTTGGACGGGATCGAAGGAGACCCAGTACTTC.

With respect to this clone: Other nucleotide sequences from this sample produce the same CDR3. J is TRBJ1-1 and V is TRBV11-2; TRBD1 agrees at 8 bases. Trimming took 3 bases from V and 5 from J; bases not matched to a gene: 2. This CDR3 has 13 residues. CDR1 is SGHAT and CDR2 is FQNNGV in the germline V gene. For the CDR3, the DNA is TGTGCCAGCAGCTTGGACAGGGAAACTGAAGCTTTCTTT. Amino acid sequence: CASSLDRETEAFF.

J is TRBJ2-5 and V is TRBV4-1; 12 bases are shared with TRBD2. The CDR3 has 19 residues. Trimming at V came to 3 bases and at J to 6 bases, leaving 17 bases not matched to a gene. Germline V gene sequence: CDR1 MGHRA, CDR2 YSYEKL. As DNA, the CDR3 is TGCGCCAGCAGCCATGTTCTTCGGACTAGCGGGGTTCCAGGGAAGACCCAGTACTTC. It specifies CASSHVLRTSGVPGKTQYF.

The chain is built from TRBV14 and TRBJ1-1; a weak D match, TRBD1 (6 bases). Germline CDR1 SGHDN, CDR2 FVKESK. V was shortened by 5 bases and J by 5 bases, with 12 bases between the two germline ends. CDR3 length equals 13 residues. The CDR3 loop is CASSTGFLTEAFF. CDR3 coding DNA: TGTGCCAGCAGCACAGGGTTCCTAACTGAAGCTTTCTTT.

The V call is TRBV1, the J call TRBJ2-7; TRBD2 was called by the table and not checked on the DNA. TRBV1 represents a pseudogene. The CDR3 runs to 18 residues. The DNA for the CDR3 is TGCACCAGCAGCCACTCATATCCGGGACTAGCGGGGGGCCCCGGGCAGTACGTC. The encoded protein is CTSSHSYPGLAGGPGQYV.

The chain uses TRBV27 and TRBJ1-5; D remains ambiguous. The CDR3 has 13 residues. V was clipped by 2 bases and J by 3 bases, with 5 bases between them. Germline V gives CDR1 MNHEY, CDR2 SMNVEV (reference sequence). This CDR3 reads CASSLEVNQPQHF. The CDR3 nucleotides read TGTGCCAGCAGTTTAGAGGTCAATCAGCCCCAGCATTTT.

This rearrangement joins TRBV9 to TRBJ1-2; D remains unclear. Trimming stripped 0 bases from V and 8 bases from J, with 14 bases between. Germline V CDR1 and CDR2: SGDLS, YYNGEE. The CDR3 runs to 14 residues. CDR3 amino acids: CASSVGSQVNGYTF. The CDR3, as DNA: TGTGCCAGCAGCGTAGGGTCCCAGGTGAACGGCTACACCTTC.

This clone was seen a few times. This CDR3 reads CASTRSVRVGGNSNQPQHF. CDR3 coding DNA: TGTGCCAGTACCCGTTCAGTTCGGGTAGGAGGGAATAGCAATCAGCCCCAGCATTTT. This sequence joins TRBV19 and TRBJ1-5; D gene ambiguous. Germline assignment: CDR1 LNHDA and CDR2 SQIVND (reference sequence). V shed 7 bases and J shed 0 bases, with 25 bases lying between them. CDR3 length equals 19 residues.

This rearrangement joins TRBV10-3 to TRBJ1-1, with 9 positions matching TRBD1. V dropped 3 bases and J dropped 5; count of bases not matched to a gene: 7. The CDR3 runs to 15 residues. Germline CDR1 reads ENHRY; CDR2 reads SYGVKD. CDR3 residues: CAISDPPDRGTEAFF. The CDR3 coding sequence is TGTGCCATCAGTGACCCCCCGGACAGGGGAACTGAAGCTTTCTTT.

The chain links TRBV19 to TRBJ2-2, with 11 bases identical to TRBD1. Germline assignment: CDR1 LNHDA and CDR2 SQIVND (reference sequence). The CDR3 totals 14 residues. J was trimmed by 9 bases and V by 6 bases; bases with no gene match: 6. CDR3: CASRGTGGRRELFF. CDR3 sequence (DNA): TGTGCCAGTAGGGGGACAGGGGGTCGGAGGGAGCTGTTTTTT.

The rearrangement uses TRBV30 and TRBJ1-3; the D gene is possibly TRBD1 (6 bases). Germline V CDR1 and CDR2: GTSNPN, SVGIG (reference sequence). This CDR3 region has 18 residues. The germline V and J ends were trimmed by 0 bases and 0 bases, with 18 bases remaining between them. The CDR3 reads CAWSVRYGTSNSGNTIYF. The CDR3 DNA sequence: TGTGCCTGGAGTGTACGGTATGGGACAAGTAACTCTGGAAACACCATATATTTT.

In its sample, this clone was seen once. V is TRBV5-4 and J is TRBJ1-6; the D is unclear. Germline V gives CDR1 SGHNT, CDR2 YYREEE (reference sequence). Trimming left V 3 bases short and J 13 bases short, with 17 bases between. The CDR3 contains 14 residues. The CDR3 loop is CASSSSGRTSPLHF. CDR3 in DNA: TGTGCCAGCAGCTCCAGCGGCAGGACCTCTCCCCTCCACTTT.

The rearrangement uses TRBV19 and TRBJ1-5; D is unclear. From germline, CDR1 is LNHDA and CDR2 SQIVND (reference sequence). The CDR3 is 15 residues long. V lost 3 bases and J 6 bases, leaving 15 bases between the germline ends. This CDR3 is CASSIGGGEGQPQHF. The CDR3 DNA reads as TGTGCCAGTAGTATCGGCGGCGGGGAGGGTCAGCCCCAGCATTTT.

The V call is TRBV19, the J call TRBJ2-1; 7 bases fit TRBD2. This CDR3 contains 13 residues. V lost 8 bases and J lost 3; bases outside the gene matches: 4. CDR1 LNHDA and CDR2 SQIVND come from the germline V gene (reference sequence). In DNA form, the CDR3 reads TGTGCCAGTTCCTCGGGAGGCTACAATGAGCAGTTCTTC. Translated: CASSSGGYNEQFF.

This clone came up once. This chain uses TRBV7-3 with TRBJ2-3, with 11 bases fitting TRBD2. Germline loops: CDR1 SGHTA, CDR2 FQGTGA. Unmatched junction bases numbered 7, after V lost 5 bases and J lost 3 bases. CDR3 length equals 16 residues. The CDR3 DNA reads TGTGCCAGCAGCCACACTAGCGGGAGAGTAACAGATACGCAGTATTTT. This translates into CASSHTSGRVTDTQYF.

The chain combines TRBV9 with TRBJ1-3; TRBD1 matches at 8 bases. The ends lost 1 base at V and 0 bases at J; junction bases unmatched: 9. This CDR3 has 18 amino acids. CDR1 SGDLS and CDR2 YYNGEE come from the germline V gene. The CDR3 sequence is CASSVSSGGVGSGNTIYF. DNA for the CDR3: TGTGCCAGCAGCGTATCTTCAGGGGGCGTCGGCTCTGGAAACACCATATATTTT. The full variable domain, in which reference TRBV9 and TRBJ1-3 provide the parts outside the CDR3, is DSGVTQTPKHLITATGQRVTLRCSPRSGDLSVYWYQQSLDQGLQFLIQYYNGEERAKGNILERFSAQQFPDLHSELNLSSLELGDSALYFCASSVSSGGVGSGNTIYFGEGSWLTVV.

This clone was seen a single time. The chain employs TRBV30 and TRBJ2-1; tentatively, D is TRBD1 (6 bases). Germline CDR1 and CDR2: GTSNPN and SVGIG (reference sequence). There are 14 residues in the CDR3. Trimming took off 2 bases at V and 5 bases at J, with 13 bases between the two ends. CDR3 amino acids: CAWSRGMGHNEQFF. The CDR3 coding sequence is TGTGCCTGGAGTAGGGGGATGGGTCACAATGAGCAGTTCTTC.